What follows is one T cell receptor beta chain and its context. The antigen is not known. Generated by immunoSEQ multiplex PCR, the TCRdb table keeps only in-frame clones and is missing some. The data show some 2.3 million clones, approximately 95% seen once. This entry is derived from a study of shared clonotypes between healthy human individuals. Germline loops: CDR1 SEHNR, CDR2 FQNEAQ (reference sequence). J was trimmed by 5 bases and V by 5 bases; bases with no gene match: 6. CDR3 length: 13 amino acids. Findings of the study overall: Naive subsets typically showed greater estimated richness than memory subsets. Collection of samples was limited to blood; tissue repertoires likely differ.

The specimen was naive CD4+ T cells from PBMCs. Documented subset: CD45RA+ positively selected. This receptor was taken from a man aged 18 to 35 in good health. Some clones in this sample may be carry-over from other donors' samples. The chain has TRBV7-9 and TRBJ2-7; 7 nucleotides match TRBD1. CDR3 in amino acids: CASSLGQVNEQYF. Written as DNA, the CDR3 is TGTGCCAGCAGCCTAGGACAGGTAAACGAGCAGTACTTC.